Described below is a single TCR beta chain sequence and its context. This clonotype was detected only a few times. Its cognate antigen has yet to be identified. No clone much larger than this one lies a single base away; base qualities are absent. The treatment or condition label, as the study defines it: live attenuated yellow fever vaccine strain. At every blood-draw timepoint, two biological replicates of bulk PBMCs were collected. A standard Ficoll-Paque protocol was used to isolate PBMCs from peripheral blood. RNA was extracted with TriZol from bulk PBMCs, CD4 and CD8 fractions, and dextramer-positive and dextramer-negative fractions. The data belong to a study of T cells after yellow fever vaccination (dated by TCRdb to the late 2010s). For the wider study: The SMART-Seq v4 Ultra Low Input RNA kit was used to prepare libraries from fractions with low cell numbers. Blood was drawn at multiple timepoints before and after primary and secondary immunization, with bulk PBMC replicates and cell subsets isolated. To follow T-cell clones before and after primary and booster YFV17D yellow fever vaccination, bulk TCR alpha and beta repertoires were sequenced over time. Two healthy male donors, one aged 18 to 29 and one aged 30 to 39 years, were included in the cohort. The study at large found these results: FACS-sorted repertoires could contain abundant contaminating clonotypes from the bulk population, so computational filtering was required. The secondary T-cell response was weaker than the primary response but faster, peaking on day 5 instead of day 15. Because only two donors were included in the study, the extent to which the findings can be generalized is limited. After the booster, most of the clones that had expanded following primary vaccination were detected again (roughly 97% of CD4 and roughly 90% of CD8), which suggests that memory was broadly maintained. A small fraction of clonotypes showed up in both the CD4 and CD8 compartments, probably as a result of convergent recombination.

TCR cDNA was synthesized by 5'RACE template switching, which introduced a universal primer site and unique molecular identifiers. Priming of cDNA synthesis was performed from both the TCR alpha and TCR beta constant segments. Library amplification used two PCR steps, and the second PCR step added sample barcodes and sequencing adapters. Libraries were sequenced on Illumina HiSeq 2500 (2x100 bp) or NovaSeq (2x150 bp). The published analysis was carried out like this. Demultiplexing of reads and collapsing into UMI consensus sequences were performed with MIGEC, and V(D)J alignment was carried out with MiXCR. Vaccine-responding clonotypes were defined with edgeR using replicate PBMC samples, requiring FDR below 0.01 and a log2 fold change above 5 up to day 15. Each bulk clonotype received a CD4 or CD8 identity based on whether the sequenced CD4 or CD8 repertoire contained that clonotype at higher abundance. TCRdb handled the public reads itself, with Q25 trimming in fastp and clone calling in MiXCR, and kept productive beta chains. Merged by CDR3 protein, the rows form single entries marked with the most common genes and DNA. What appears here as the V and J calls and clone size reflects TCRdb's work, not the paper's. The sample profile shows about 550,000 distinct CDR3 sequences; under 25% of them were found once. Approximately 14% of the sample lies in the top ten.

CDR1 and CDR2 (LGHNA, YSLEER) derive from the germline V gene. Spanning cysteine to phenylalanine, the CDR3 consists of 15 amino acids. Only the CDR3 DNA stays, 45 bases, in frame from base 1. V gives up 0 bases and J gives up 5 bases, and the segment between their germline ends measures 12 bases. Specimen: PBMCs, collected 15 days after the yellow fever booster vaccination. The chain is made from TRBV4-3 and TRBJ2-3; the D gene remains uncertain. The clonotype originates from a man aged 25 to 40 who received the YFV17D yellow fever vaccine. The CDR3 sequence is CASSQDWAVQDTQYF. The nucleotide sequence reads TGCGCCAGCAGCCAAGATTGGGCTGTACAAGATACGCAGTATTTT.